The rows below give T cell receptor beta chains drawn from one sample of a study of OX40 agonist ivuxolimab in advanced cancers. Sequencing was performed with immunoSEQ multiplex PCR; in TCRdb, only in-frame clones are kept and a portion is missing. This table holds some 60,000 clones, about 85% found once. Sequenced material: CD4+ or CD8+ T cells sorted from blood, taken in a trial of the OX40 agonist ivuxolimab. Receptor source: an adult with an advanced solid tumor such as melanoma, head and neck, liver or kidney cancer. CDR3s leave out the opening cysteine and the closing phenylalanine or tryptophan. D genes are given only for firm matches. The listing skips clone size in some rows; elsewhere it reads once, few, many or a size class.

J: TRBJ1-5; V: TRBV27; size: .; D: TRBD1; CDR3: ASRRLQGADQPQH
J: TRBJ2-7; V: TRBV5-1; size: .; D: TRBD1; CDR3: ASSSGTEVGEQY
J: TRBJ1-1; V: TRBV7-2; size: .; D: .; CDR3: ASSPVGGAEAF
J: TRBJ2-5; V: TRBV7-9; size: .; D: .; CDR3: ASTFQETQY
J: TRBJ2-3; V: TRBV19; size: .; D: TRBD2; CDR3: ASSTSGGLTDTQY
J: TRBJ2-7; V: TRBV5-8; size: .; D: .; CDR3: ASSRLFVGSPYEQY
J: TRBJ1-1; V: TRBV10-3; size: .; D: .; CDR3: AISEGGDLGTEAF
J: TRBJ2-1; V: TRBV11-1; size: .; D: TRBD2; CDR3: ASSLGTRWGHNEQF
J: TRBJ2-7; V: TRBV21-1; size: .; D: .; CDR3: ASPRTSGAYEQY
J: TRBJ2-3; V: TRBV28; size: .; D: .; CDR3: ASRSSGRTDTQY
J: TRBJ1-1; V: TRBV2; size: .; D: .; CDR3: ASSERGATEAF
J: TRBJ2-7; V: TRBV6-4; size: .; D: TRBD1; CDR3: ASRKGQGSYEQY
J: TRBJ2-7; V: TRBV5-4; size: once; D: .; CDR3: ASSFSSDSSYEQY
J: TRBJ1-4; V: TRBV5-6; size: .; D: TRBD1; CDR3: ASSSSGGAGEKLF
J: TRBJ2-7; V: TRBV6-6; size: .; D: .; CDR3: ASSYSIHQGFQQY
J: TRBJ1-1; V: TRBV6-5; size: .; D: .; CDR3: ATYRDGKTEAF
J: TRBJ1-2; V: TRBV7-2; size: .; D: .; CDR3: ASSLRRTNYGYT
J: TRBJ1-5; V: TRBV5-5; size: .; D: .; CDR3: ASSLVAGFPLNQPQH
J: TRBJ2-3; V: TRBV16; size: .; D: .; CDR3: ASSQSQLTDTQY
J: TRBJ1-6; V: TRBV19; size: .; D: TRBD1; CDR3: ASSIGTGGSPLH
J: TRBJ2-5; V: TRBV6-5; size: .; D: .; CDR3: ASAAQGTLGTQY
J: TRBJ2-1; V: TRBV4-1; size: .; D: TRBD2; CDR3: ASSQGGWVAGGDNEQF
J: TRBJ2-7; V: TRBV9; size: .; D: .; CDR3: ASSVTDSTYEQY
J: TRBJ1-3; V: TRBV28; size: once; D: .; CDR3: ASSLLPRSSGNTIY
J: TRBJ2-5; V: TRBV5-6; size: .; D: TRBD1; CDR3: ASSSGTGTGETQY
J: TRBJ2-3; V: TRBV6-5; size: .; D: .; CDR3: ASSPTGDTQY
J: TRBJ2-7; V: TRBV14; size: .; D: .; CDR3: ASSQGGYEQY
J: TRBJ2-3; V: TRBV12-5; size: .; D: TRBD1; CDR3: ASGLAQGEDTQY